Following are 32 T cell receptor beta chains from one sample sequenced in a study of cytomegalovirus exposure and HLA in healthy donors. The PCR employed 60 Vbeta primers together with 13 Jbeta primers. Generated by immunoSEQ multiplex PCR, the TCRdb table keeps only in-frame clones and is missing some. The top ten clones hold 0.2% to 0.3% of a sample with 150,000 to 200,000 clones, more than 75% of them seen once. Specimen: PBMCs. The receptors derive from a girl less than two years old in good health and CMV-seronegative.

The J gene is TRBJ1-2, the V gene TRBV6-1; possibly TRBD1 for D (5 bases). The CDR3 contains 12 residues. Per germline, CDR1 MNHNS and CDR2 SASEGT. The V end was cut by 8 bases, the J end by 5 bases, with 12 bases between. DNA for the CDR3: TGTGCCAGCCAGGTTGGGGCTTATGGCTACACCTTC. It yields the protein CASQVGAYGYTF.

CDR3 residues: CASSSDNGLLIPSGYTF. The CDR3 DNA sequence: TGTGCCAGCAGTTCGGACAACGGGCTTCTTATTCCGAGTGGCTACACCTTC. The rearrangement uses TRBV27 and TRBJ1-2; possibly TRBD1 for D (5 bases). The ends were cut back, 4 bases at V and 7 bases at J, with 25 bases in the middle. The CDR3 covers 17 residues. Germline V gene lookup returns CDR1 MNHEY and CDR2 SMNVEV (reference sequence).

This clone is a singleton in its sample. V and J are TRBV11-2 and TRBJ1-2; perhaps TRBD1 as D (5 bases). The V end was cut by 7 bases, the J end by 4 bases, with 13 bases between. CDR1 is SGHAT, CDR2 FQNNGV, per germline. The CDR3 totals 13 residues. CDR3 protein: CASTLGARYGYTF. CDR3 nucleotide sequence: TGTGCCAGCACCCTAGGGGCGCGCTATGGCTACACCTTC.

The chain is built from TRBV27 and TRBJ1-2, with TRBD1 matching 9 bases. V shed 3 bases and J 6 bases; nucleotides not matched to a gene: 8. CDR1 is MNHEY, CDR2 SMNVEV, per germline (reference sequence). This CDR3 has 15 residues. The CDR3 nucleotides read TGTGCCAGCAGTTTCCTAGACCGGGACAGGGATGGCTACACCTTC. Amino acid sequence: CASSFLDRDRDGYTF.

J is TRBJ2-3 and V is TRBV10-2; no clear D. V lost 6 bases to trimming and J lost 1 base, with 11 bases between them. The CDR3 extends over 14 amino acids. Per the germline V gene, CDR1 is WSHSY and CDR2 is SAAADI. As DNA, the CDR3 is TGCGCCAGCAGAGAGGTGCGAGGCACAGATACGCAGTATTTT. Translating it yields CASREVRGTDTQYF.

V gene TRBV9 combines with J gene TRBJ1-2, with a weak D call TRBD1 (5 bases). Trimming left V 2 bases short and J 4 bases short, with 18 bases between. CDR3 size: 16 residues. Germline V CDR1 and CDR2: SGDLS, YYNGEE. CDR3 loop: CASSVNWEDMTYGYTF. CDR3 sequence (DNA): TGTGCCAGCAGCGTTAATTGGGAGGACATGACCTATGGCTACACCTTC.

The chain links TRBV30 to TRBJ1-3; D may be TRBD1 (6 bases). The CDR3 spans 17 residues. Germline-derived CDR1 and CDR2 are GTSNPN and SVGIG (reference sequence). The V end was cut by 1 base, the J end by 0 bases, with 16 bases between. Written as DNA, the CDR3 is TGTGCCTGGAGTGAGCCCGCACTACAGGGCTCTGGAAACACCATATATTTT. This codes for CAWSEPALQGSGNTIYF.

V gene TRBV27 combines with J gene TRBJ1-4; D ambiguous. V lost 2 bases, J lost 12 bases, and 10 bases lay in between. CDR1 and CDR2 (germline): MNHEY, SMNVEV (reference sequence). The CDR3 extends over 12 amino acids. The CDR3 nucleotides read TGTGCCAGCAGTTTAGGTCTGGGAGAACTGTTTTTT. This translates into CASSLGLGELFF.

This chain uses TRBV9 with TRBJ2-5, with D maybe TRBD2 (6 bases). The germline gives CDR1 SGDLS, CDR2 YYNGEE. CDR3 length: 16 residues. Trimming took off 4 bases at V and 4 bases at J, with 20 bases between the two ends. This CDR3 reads CASSPTMGGSGETQYF. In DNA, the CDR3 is TGTGCCAGCAGCCCCACCATGGGGGGATCGGGAGAGACCCAGTACTTC.

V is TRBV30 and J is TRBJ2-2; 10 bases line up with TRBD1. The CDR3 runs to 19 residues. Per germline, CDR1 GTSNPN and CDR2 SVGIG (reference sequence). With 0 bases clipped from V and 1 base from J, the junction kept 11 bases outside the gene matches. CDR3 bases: TGTGCCTGGAGTGTATCCTGGCCCGGACAGGGGGGGAACACCGGGGAGCTGTTTTTT. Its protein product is CAWSVSWPGQGGNTGELFF.

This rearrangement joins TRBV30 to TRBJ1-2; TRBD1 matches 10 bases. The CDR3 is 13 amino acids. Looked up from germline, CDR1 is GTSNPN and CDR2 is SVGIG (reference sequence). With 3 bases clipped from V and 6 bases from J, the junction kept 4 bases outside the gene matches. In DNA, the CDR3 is TGTGCCTGGAGAGGGACAGGGGCAAATGGCTACACCTTC. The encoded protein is CAWRGTGANGYTF.

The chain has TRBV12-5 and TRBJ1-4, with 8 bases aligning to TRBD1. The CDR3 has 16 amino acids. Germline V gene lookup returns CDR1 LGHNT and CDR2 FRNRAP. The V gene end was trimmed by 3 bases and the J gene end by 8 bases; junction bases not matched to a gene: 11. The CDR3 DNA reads TGTGCTAGTGGTTTTGTTTTGCAGGGGGCAGAGGAAAAACTGTTTTTT. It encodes CASGFVLQGAEEKLFF. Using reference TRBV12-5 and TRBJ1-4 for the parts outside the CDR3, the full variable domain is DARVTQTPRHKVTEMGQEVTMRCQPILGHNTVFWYRQTMMQGLELLAYFRNRAPLDDSGMPKDRFSAEMPDATLATLKIQPSEPRDSAVYFCASGFVLQGAEEKLFFGSGTQLSVL.

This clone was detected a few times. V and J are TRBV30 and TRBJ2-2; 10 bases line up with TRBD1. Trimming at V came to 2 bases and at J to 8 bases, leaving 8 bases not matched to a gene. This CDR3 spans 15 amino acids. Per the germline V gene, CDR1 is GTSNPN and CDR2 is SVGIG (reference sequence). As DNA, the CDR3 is TGTGCCTGGAGTAGACAGGGGGCGCCTAAAGGGGAGCTGTTTTTT. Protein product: CAWSRQGAPKGELFF.

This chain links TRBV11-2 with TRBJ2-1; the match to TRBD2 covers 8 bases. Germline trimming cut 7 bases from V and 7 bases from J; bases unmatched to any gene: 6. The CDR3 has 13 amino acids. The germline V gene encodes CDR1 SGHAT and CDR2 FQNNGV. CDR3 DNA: TGTGCCAGCAACCCGGGACTAGTAAATGAGCAGTTCTTC. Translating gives CASNPGLVNEQFF.

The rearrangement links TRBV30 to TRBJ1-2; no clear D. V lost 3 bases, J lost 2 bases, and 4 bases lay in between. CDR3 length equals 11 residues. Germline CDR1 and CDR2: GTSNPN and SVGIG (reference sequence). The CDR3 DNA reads TGTGCCTGGAGCGAGAACTATGGCTACACCTTC. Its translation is CAWSENYGYTF.

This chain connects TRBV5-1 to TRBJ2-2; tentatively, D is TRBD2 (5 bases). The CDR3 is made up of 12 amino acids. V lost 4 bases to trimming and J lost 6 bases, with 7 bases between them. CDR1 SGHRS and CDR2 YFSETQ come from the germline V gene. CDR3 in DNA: TGCGCCAGCAGCGCGGGTCCCGGGGAGCTGTTTTTT. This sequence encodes CASSAGPGELFF. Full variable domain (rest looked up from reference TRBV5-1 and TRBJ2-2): KAGVTQTPRYLIKTRGQQVTLSCSPISGHRSVSWYQQTPGQGLQFLFEYFSETQRNKGNFPGRFSGRQFSNSRSEMNVSTLELGDSALYLCASSAGPGELFFGEGSRLTVL.

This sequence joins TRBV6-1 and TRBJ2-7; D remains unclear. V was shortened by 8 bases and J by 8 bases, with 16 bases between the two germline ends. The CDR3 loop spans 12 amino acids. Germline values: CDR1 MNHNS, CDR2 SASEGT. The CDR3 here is CASCLLETKQYF. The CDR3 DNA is TGTGCCAGCTGCCTCCTAGAAACCAAGCAGTACTTC.

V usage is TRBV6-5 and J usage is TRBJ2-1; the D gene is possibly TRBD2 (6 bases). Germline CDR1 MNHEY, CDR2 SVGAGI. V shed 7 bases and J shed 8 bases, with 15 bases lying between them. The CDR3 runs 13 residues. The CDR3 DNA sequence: TGTGCCAGCACCGGCGGGATTTCCCATGAGCAGTTCTTC. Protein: CASTGGISHEQFF.

The CDR3 sequence: CASNDRVVNTEAFF. The DNA for the CDR3 is TGTGCCAGCAACGACAGGGTCGTGAACACTGAAGCTTTCTTT. The V call is TRBV7-2, the J call TRBJ1-1, with TRBD1 matching 7 bases. Germline values: CDR1 SGHTA, CDR2 FQGNSA. V lost 7 bases to trimming and J lost 0 bases; unmatched junction nucleotides: 5. The CDR3 covers 14 residues.

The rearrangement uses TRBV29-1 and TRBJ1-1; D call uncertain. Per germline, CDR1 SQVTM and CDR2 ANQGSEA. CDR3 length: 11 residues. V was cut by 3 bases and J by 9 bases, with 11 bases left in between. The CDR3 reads CSVDREAKAFF. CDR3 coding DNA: TGCAGCGTTGATCGGGAAGCTAAAGCTTTCTTT.

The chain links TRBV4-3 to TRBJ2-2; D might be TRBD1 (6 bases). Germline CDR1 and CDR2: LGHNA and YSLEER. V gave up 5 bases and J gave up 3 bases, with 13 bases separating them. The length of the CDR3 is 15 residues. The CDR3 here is CASSSRGGYTGELFF. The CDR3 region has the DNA TGCGCCAGCAGCTCCAGGGGCGGGTACACCGGGGAGCTGTTTTTT.

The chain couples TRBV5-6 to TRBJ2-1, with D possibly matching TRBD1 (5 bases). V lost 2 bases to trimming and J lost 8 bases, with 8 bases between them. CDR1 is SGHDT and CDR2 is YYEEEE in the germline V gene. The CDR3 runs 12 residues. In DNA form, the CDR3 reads TGTGCCAGCAGCTTAGGGGCTCATGAGCAGTTCTTC. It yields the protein CASSLGAHEQFF. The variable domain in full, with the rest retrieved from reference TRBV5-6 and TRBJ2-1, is DAGVTQSPTHLIKTRGQQVTLRCSPKSGHDTVSWYQQALGQGPQFIFQYYEEEERQRGNFPDRFSGHQFPNYSSELNVNALLLGDSALYLCASSLGAHEQFFGPGTRLTVL.

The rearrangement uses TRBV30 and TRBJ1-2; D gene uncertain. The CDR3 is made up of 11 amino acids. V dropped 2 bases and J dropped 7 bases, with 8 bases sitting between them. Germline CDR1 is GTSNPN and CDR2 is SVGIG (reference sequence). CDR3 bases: TGTGCCTGGAGTAACGGAGGTGGCTACACCTTC. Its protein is CAWSNGGGYTF.

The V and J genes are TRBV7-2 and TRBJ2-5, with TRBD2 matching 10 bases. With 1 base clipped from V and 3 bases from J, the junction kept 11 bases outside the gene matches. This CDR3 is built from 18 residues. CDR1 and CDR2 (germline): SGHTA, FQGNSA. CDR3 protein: CASSLGRRTSGPEETQYF. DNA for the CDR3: TGTGCCAGCAGCTTAGGTAGGAGGACTAGCGGACCTGAAGAGACCCAGTACTTC.

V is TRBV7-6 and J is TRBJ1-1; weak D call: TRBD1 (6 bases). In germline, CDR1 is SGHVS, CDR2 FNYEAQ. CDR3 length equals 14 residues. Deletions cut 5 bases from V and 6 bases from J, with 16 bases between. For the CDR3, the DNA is TGTGCCAGCAGCGCCCCAGGGGTAACGGCTGAAGCTTTCTTT. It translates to CASSAPGVTAEAFF. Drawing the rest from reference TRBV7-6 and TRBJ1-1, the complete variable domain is GAGVSQSPRYKVTKRGQDVALRCDPISGHVSLYWYRQALGQGPEFLTYFNYEAQQDKSGLPNDRFSAERPEGSISTLTIQRTEQRDSAMYRCASSAPGVTAEAFFGQGTRLTVV.

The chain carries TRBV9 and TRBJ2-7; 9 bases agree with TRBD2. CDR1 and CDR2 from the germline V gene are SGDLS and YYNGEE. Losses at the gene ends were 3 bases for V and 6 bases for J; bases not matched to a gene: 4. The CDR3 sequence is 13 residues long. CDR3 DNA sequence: TGTGCCAGCAGCGCCGGGACTAGCCTCGAGCAGTACTTC. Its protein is CASSAGTSLEQYF.

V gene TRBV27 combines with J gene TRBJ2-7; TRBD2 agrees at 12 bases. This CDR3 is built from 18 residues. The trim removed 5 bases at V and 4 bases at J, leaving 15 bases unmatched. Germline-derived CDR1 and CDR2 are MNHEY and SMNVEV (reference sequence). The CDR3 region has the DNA TGTGCCAGCAGTCCCCTAGCGGGAGGGCCTCTATTACCTTACGAGCAGTACTTC. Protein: CASSPLAGGPLLPYEQYF.

The CDR3 sequence is CASSYKGTGWETQYF. In nucleotides, the CDR3 is TGTGCCAGCAGTTACAAGGGGACAGGGTGGGAGACCCAGTACTTC. This chain links TRBV6-5 with TRBJ2-5, with 9 bases fitting TRBD1. Germline CDR1 and CDR2: MNHEY and SVGAGI. There are 15 residues in the CDR3. The junction had 6 bases not matched to a gene; V was cut back by 2 bases and J by 5 bases.

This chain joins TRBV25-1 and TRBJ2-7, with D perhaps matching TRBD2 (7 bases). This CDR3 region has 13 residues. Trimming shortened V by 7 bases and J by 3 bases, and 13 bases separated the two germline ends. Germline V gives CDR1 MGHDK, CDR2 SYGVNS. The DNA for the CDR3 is TGTGCCAGCACGTACGGGGGGCTCTACGAGCAGTACTTC. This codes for CASTYGGLYEQYF.

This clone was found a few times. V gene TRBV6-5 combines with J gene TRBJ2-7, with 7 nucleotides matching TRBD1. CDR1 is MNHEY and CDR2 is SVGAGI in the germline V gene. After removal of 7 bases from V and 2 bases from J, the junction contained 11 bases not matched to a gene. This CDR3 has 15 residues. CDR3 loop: CASKYRGRGPYEQYF. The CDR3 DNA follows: TGTGCCAGCAAGTACAGGGGAAGGGGACCCTACGAGCAGTACTTC.

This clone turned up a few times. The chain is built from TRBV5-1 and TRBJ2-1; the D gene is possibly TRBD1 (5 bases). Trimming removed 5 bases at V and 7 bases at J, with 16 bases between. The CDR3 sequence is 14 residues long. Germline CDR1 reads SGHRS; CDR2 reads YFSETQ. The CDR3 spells CASSLGAARNEQFF. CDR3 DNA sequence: TGCGCCAGCAGTCTAGGGGCGGCGCGGAATGAGCAGTTCTTC.

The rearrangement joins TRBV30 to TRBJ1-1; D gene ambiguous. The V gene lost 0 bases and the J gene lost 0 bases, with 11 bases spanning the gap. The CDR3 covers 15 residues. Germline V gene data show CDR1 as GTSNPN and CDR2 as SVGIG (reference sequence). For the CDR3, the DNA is TGTGCCTGGAGTGTGGATCCGGGGATGAACACTGAAGCTTTCTTT. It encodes CAWSVDPGMNTEAFF.